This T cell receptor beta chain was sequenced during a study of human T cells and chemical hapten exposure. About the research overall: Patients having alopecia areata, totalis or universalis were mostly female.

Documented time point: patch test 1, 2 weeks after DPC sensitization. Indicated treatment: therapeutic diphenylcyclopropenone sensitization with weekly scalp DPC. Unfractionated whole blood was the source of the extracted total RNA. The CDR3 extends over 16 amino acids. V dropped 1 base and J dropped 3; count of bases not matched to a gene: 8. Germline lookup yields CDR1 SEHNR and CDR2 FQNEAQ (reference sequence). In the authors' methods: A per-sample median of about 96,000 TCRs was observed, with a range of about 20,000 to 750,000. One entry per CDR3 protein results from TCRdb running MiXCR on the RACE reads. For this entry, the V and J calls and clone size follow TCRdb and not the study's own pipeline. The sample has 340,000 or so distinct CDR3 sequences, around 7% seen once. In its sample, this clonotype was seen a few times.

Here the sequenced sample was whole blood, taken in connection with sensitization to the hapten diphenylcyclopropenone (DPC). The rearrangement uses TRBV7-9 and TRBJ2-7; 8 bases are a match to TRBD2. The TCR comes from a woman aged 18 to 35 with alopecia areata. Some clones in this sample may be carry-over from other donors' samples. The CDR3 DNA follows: TGTGCCAGCAGCTTAGTCTACCCGGGGGGGCTCTACGAGCAGTACTTC. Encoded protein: CASSLVYPGGLYEQYF.